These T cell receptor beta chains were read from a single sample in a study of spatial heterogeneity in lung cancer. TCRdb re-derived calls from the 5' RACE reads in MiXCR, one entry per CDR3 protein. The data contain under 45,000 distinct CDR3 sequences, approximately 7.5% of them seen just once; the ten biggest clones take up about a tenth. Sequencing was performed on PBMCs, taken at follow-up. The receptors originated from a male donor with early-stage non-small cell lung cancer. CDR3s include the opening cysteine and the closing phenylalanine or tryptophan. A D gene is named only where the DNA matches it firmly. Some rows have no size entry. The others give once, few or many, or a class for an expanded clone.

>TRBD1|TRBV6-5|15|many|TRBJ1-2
CASRSGGQTNYGYTF
TGTGCCAGCAGGTCCGGGGGACAGACTAACTATGGCTACACCTTC
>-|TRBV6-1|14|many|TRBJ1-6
CASSGSRVDSPLHF
TGTGCCAGCAGTGGGAGCAGGGTGGATTCACCCCTCCACTTT
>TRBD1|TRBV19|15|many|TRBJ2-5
CASSGWTGFGETQYF
TGTGCCAGTAGTGGGTGGACAGGGTTCGGAGAGACCCAGTACTTC
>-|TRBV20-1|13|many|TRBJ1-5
CSATTSGSQPQHF
TGCAGTGCTACCACATCGGGGAGTCAGCCCCAGCATTTT
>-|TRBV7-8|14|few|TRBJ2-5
CASRTSGAQETQYF
TGTGCCAGCAGGACTTCAGGGGCCCAAGAGACCCAGTACTTC
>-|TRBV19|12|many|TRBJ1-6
CASSGVVSPLHF
TGTGCCAGTAGTGGAGTCGTGTCACCCCTCCACTTT
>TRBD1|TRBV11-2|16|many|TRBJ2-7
CASSLDTGLGGRTRYF
TGTGCCAGCAGCTTAGATACGGGGTTAGGGGGCCGGACGAGGTACTTC
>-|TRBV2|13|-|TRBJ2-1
CATSDQGYYEQFF
TGTGCCACATCAGACCAGGGGTACTATGAGCAGTTCTTC
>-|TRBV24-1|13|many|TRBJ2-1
CATSDSPREEQFF
TGTGCCACCAGTGATTCCCCCCGGGAAGAGCAGTTCTTC
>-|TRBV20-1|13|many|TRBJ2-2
CSASVGAPGELFF
TGCAGTGCTAGTGTCGGGGCCCCCGGGGAGCTGTTTTTT
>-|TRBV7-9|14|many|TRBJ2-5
CASSLFVLQETQYF
TGTGCCAGCAGCTTATTCGTCCTCCAAGAGACCCAGTACTTC
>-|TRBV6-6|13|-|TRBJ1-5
CASTPGADQPQHF
TGTGCCAGCACCCCGGGGGCAGATCAGCCCCAGCATTTT
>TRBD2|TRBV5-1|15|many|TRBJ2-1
CASSQVVQTSSEQFF
TGCGCCAGCAGCCAGGTGGTTCAGACTAGCAGTGAGCAGTTCTTC
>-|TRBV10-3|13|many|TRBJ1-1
CAISVRQNTEAFF
TGTGCCATCAGTGTAAGGCAGAACACTGAAGCTTTCTTT
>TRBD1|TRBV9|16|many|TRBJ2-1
CASSPSYRTGGNEQFF
TGTGCCAGCAGCCCAAGCTATCGGACAGGGGGCAATGAGCAGTTCTTC
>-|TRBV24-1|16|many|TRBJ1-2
CATSDTRDGANYGYTF
TGTGCCACCAGTGATACCCGGGACGGAGCTAACTATGGCTACACCTTC
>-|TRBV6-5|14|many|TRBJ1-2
CASTNPPGSYGYTF
TGTGCCAGCACGAACCCCCCAGGGTCCTATGGCTACACCTTC
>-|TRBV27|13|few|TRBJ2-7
CASSGGDTYEQYF
TGTGCCAGCAGCGGAGGGGATACCTACGAGCAGTACTTC
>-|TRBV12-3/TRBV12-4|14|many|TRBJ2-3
CASSWGQGADTQYF
TGTGCCAGCAGTTGGGGGCAGGGTGCAGATACGCAGTATTTT
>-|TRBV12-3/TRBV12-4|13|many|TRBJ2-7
CASSLGHSYEQYF
TGTGCCAGCAGTTTGGGCCATTCCTACGAGCAGTACTTC
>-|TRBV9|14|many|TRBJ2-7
CASSSGRVGHEQYF
TGTGCCAGCAGCTCAGGCAGGGTAGGCCACGAGCAGTACTTC
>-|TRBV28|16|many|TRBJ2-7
CASSGSLSDRTYEQYF
TGTGCCAGCAGTGGGTCCCTATCGGACCGAACCTACGAGCAGTACTTC
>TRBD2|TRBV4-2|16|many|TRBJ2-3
CASSQDKSGGTDTQYF
TGTGCCAGCAGCCAAGATAAGAGCGGGGGCACAGATACGCAGTATTTT
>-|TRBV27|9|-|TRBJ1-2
CASSRGYTF
TGTGCCAGCTCGCGAGGCTACACCTTC
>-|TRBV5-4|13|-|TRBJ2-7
CASSLEWGYEQYF
TGTGCCAGCAGCTTGGAGTGGGGGTACGAGCAGTACTTC
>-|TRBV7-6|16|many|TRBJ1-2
CASSLEAAPDNYGYTF
TGTGCCAGCAGCTTAGAGGCAGCCCCGGATAACTATGGCTACACCTTC
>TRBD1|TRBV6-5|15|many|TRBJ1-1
CASRRQGVRNTEAFF
TGTGCCAGCAGAAGACAGGGGGTGCGAAACACTGAAGCTTTCTTT
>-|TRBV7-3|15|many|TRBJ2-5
CASSLSGHPGETQYF
TGTGCCAGCAGCTTAAGTGGACACCCTGGGGAGACCCAGTACTTC
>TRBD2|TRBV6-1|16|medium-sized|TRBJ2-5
CASSEQRSGVQETQYF
TGTGCCAGCAGTGAACAGCGCAGCGGGGTCCAAGAGACCCAGTACTTC
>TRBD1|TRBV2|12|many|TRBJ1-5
CASKQGNQPQHF
TGTGCCAGCAAACAGGGGAATCAGCCCCAGCATTTT
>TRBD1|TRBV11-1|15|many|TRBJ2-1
CASSLSGTGYNEQFF
TGTGCCAGCAGCTTATCCGGGACAGGGTACAATGAGCAGTTCTTC
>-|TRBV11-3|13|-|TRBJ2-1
CASGSPGNNEQFF
TGCGCCAGCGGCTCCCCCGGAAACAATGAGCAGTTCTTC
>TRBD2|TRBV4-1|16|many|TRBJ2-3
CASSQDGAGGLDTQYF
TGCGCCAGCAGCCAAGACGGAGCGGGGGGGCTCGATACGCAGTATTTT
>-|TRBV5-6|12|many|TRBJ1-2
CASSRNLYGYTF
TGTGCCAGCAGTCGAAACCTGTATGGCTACACCTTC
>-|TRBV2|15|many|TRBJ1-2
CASSDRGVVENGYTF
TGTGCCAGCAGTGATCGGGGGGTGGTGGAAAATGGCTACACCTTC
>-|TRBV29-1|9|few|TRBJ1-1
CSVTTEAFF
TGCAGCGTTACCACTGAAGCTTTCTTT
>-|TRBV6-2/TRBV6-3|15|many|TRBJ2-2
CASRRGDRNTGELFF
TGTGCCAGCAGACGGGGGGACAGGAACACCGGGGAGCTGTTTTTT
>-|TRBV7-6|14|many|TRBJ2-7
CASSLGGPSYEQYF
TGTGCCAGCAGCTTAGGGGGGCCGAGCTACGAGCAGTACTTC
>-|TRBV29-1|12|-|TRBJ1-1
CSVVQMNTEAFF
TGCAGCGTTGTCCAGATGAACACTGAAGCTTTCTTT
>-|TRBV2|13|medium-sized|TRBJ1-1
CASKVGRGTEAFF
TGTGCCAGCAAGGTGGGCAGGGGCACTGAAGCTTTCTTT
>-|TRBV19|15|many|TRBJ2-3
CASREEGVRLDTQYF
TGTGCCAGTAGGGAGGAAGGGGTACGCTTGGATACGCAGTATTTT
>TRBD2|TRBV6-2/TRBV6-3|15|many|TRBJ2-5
CASSQGLALQETQYF
TGTGCCAGCAGCCAGGGACTAGCGCTTCAAGAGACCCAGTACTTC
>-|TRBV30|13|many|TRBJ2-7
CAWSDLVGYEQYF
TGTGCCTGGAGCGACTTGGTGGGCTACGAGCAGTACTTC
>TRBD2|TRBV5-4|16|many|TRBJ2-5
CASSFRAGGPQETQYF
TGTGCCAGCAGCTTCCGAGCGGGGGGTCCACAAGAGACCCAGTACTTC
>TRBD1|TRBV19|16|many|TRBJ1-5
CASSRGQAVTRQPQHF
TGTGCCAGTAGTAGAGGACAGGCTGTTACCCGTCAGCCCCAGCATTTT
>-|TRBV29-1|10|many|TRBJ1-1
CSVPGLEAFF
TGCAGCGTGCCGGGTCTTGAAGCTTTCTTT
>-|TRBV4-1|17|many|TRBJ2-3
CASSQDRGAGAADTQYF
TGCGCCAGCAGCCAAGATCGCGGGGCAGGGGCGGCAGATACGCAGTATTTT
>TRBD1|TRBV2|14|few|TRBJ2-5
CASNPQGSGETQYF
TGTGCCAGCAACCCACAGGGGAGCGGAGAGACCCAGTACTTC